A single sample gave rise to the 27 T cell receptor beta chains below, sequenced in a study of cytomegalovirus exposure and HLA in healthy donors. 13 Jbeta primers and 60 Vbeta primers were used for the PCR. The protocol was immunoSEQ multiplex PCR, while the TCRdb copy is restricted to in-frame clones and leaves out a portion. The sample holds about 140,000 clones; over 65% are singletons and the top ten take 1.5% to 2%. The specimen was PBMCs. The receptor set was obtained from a woman in her 30s in good health and CMV-seronegative.

This clone appeared a few times. The V and J genes are TRBV2 and TRBJ2-5, with 7 bases that match TRBD2. CDR1 is SNHLY, CDR2 FYNNEI, per germline. The CDR3 is made up of 16 amino acids. V trimming: 3 bases; J trimming: 1 base; junction bases outside the gene matches: 8. CDR3 sequence reads: CASSDPPASGQETQYF. The DNA of the CDR3 is TGTGCCAGCAGTGACCCCCCGGCTAGCGGCCAAGAGACCCAGTACTTC.

The rearrangement joins TRBV11-2 to TRBJ2-7; 7 bases align to TRBD2. Germline V gene data show CDR1 as SGHAT and CDR2 as FQNNGV. J was trimmed by 5 bases and V by 5 bases; bases with no gene match: 12. The CDR3 contains 15 residues. CDR3 sequence reads: CASSPGEGGSHEQYF. CDR3 in DNA: TGTGCCAGCAGCCCTGGGGAGGGAGGATCCCACGAGCAGTACTTC. The complete variable domain, with remaining parts taken from reference TRBV11-2 and TRBJ2-7, reads EAGVAQSPRYKIIEKRQSVAFWCNPISGHATLYWYQQILGQGPKLLIQFQNNGVVDDSQLPKDRFSAERLKGVDSTLKIQPAKLEDSAVYLCASSPGEGGSHEQYFGPGTRLTVT.

The chain carries TRBV28 and TRBJ2-7; no definite D call. The V end lost 8 bases, the J end lost 1 base, and 15 bases lay between the germline ends. The CDR3 sequence is 14 residues long. CDR1 is MDHEN and CDR2 is SYDVKM in the germline V gene. The CDR3 reads CASFVTAPSYEQYF. CDR3 coding DNA: TGTGCCAGCTTTGTAACAGCACCGTCCTACGAGCAGTACTTC.

This clone was observed a few times. V usage is TRBV7-9 and J usage is TRBJ1-1, with 7 bases aligning to TRBD1. This CDR3 has 13 amino acids. With V trimmed by 5 bases and J by 7 bases, 7 bases remained unmatched. Looked up from germline, CDR1 is SEHNR and CDR2 is FQNEAQ (reference sequence). The CDR3 loop is CASSPRGGREAFF. CDR3 sequence (DNA): TGTGCCAGCAGCCCTAGAGGGGGCCGTGAAGCTTTCTTT.

This clone was counted a few times. The chain recombines TRBV18 with TRBJ1-1; no firm D call. V dropped 5 bases and J dropped 0 bases, with 7 bases sitting between them. The CDR3 totals 13 residues. Germline CDR1 and CDR2: KGHSH and LQKENI. CDR3 loop: CASSESLNTEAFF. CDR3 coding DNA: TGTGCCAGCTCAGAGAGTCTGAACACTGAAGCTTTCTTT.

The V and J genes are TRBV6-5 and TRBJ2-5; D is perhaps TRBD1 (5 bases). The CDR3 is 15 residues long. The germline V gene encodes CDR1 MNHEY and CDR2 SVGAGI. Trimming left V 0 bases short and J 5 bases short, with 13 bases between. The CDR3 protein is CASSYSRQGGETQYF. The CDR3 nucleotides are TGTGCCAGCAGTTACTCGCGGCAGGGTGGGGAGACCCAGTACTTC.

The V and J genes are TRBV30 and TRBJ1-5; TRBD1 might be the D (6 bases). The germline V gene has CDR1 GTSNPN and CDR2 SVGIG (reference sequence). V gave up 5 bases and J gave up 3 bases, with 11 bases separating them. CDR3 length equals 13 residues. CDR3 region: CAWSQGSNQPQHF. DNA of the CDR3: TGTGCCTGGTCTCAGGGGTCCAATCAGCCCCAGCATTTT.

J is TRBJ1-2 and V is TRBV13; 7 positions match TRBD1. The CDR3 is made up of 13 amino acids. Trimming at V came to 5 bases and at J to 7 bases, leaving 7 bases not matched to a gene. Germline CDR1 PRHDT, CDR2 FYEKMQ (reference sequence). CDR3 sequence reads: CASSPRQGTGYTF. The CDR3 DNA follows: TGTGCCAGCAGCCCGAGACAGGGCACTGGCTACACCTTC.

The gene calls are TRBV6-5 and TRBJ2-7; D is unclear. Looked up from germline, CDR1 is MNHEY and CDR2 is SVGAGI. Trimming pared 5 bases from V and 4 bases from J, leaving 6 bases between. This CDR3 region has 11 residues. As DNA, the CDR3 is TGTGCCAGCAGTACAGTATACGAGCAGTACTTC. Amino acids: CASSTVYEQYF.

This sequence joins TRBV6-1 and TRBJ1-2; D possibly corresponds to TRBD1 (6 bases). The CDR3 covers 14 residues. The germline CDR1 and CDR2 sequences are MNHNS and SASEGT. Trimming removed 1 base from V and 0 bases from J, with 6 bases in between. The CDR3 protein is CASSEGTANYGYTF. CDR3 DNA: TGTGCCAGCAGTGAAGGGACAGCTAACTATGGCTACACCTTC.

The V and J genes are TRBV27 and TRBJ2-1, with 16 bases aligning to TRBD2. J was trimmed by 10 bases and V by 5 bases; bases with no gene match: 11. This CDR3 is built from 17 residues. Per the germline V gene, CDR1 is MNHEY and CDR2 is SMNVEV (reference sequence). The CDR3 reads CASSEIPGLAGGGEQFF. CDR3 in DNA: TGTGCCAGCAGTGAGATACCGGGACTAGCGGGAGGGGGAGAGCAGTTCTTC.

The V gene is TRBV5-1, the J gene TRBJ2-3, with D perhaps TRBD2 (6 bases). CDR1 SGHRS and CDR2 YFSETQ come from the germline V gene. The ends were cut back, 0 bases at V and 1 base at J, with 12 bases in the middle. The CDR3 has 16 amino acids. The CDR3 DNA reads TGCGCCAGCAGCTTGGTGACCGGGAGCCGCACAGATACGCAGTATTTT. Translated: CASSLVTGSRTDTQYF.

This clone was counted only a few times. This chain connects TRBV29-1 to TRBJ2-3; 12 bases fit TRBD2. Germline values: CDR1 SQVTM, CDR2 ANQGSEA. After removal of 6 bases from V and 2 bases from J, the junction contained 9 bases not matched to a gene. The CDR3 consists of 16 residues. DNA for the CDR3: TGCAGCGTCGATGATGGACTAGCGGGACTCACAGATACGCAGTATTTT. It translates to CSVDDGLAGLTDTQYF.

CDR3 protein: CASSRTSGSTDTQYF. CDR3 nucleotides: TGTGCCAGCAGCCGGACTAGCGGGAGCACAGATACGCAGTATTTT. The chain is built from TRBV7-3 and TRBJ2-3; 11 bases line up with TRBD2. This CDR3 spans 15 amino acids. The V segment lost 5 bases and the J segment 0 bases; nucleotides outside the gene matches: 1. CDR1 is SGHTA and CDR2 is FQGTGA in the germline V gene.

CDR3 sequence reads: CARSGQNTGELFF. The CDR3 DNA follows: TGTGCCAGAAGCGGACAGAACACCGGGGAGCTGTTTTTT. The chain carries TRBV21-1 and TRBJ2-2; TRBD1, as called in the table, went unchecked against the DNA. TRBV21-1 is listed as a pseudogene. The CDR3 extends over 13 amino acids.

CDR3 coding DNA: TGTGCCAGCAGTTCGTACCAGGGGTCTGGAAACACCATATATTTT. It codes for CASSSYQGSGNTIYF. The chain is built from TRBV27 and TRBJ1-3, with D maybe TRBD1 (6 bases). Trimming stripped 4 bases from V and 1 base from J, with 11 bases between. CDR1 and CDR2 (germline): MNHEY, SMNVEV (reference sequence). The CDR3 covers 15 residues.

The chain employs TRBV10-3 and TRBJ2-2, with 8 nucleotides matching TRBD2. Germline CDR1 reads ENHRY; CDR2 reads SYGVKD. Losses at the gene ends were 7 bases for V and 4 bases for J; bases not matched to a gene: 5. The CDR3 is 14 amino acids. CDR3 nucleotide sequence: TGTGCCATCACGGAGCGGGAGAGCACCGGGGAGCTGTTTTTT. Amino acids: CAITERESTGELFF.

J is TRBJ1-5 and V is TRBV4-1, with 8 bases lining up with TRBD1. Germline values: CDR1 MGHRA, CDR2 YSYEKL. The CDR3 extends over 14 amino acids. Trimming at V came to 7 bases and at J to 6 bases, leaving 8 bases not matched to a gene. The CDR3, as DNA: TGCGCCAGCACTCGGGACAGGAATTGTCAGCCCCAGCATTTT. Translation gives CASTRDRNCQPQHF.

The V call is TRBV7-2, the J call TRBJ2-3; D may be TRBD2 (5 bases). CDR1 and CDR2 from the germline V gene are SGHTA and FQGNSA. Trimming stripped 1 base from V and 6 bases from J, with 8 bases between. This CDR3 is built from 13 residues. CDR3: CASSLVGEDTQYF. CDR3 DNA: TGTGCCAGCAGCTTAGTTGGGGAGGATACGCAGTATTTT.

V usage is TRBV4-1 and J usage is TRBJ2-5; 9 nucleotides line up with TRBD1. CDR3 length equals 15 residues. Trimming at V came to 3 bases and at J to 4 bases, leaving 6 bases not matched to a gene. The germline V gene has CDR1 MGHRA and CDR2 YSYEKL. CDR3 sequence (DNA): TGCGCCAGCAGCCAGGAACAGGGGGCAGGAGAGACCCAGTACTTC. It yields the protein CASSQEQGAGETQYF.

The V and J genes are TRBV10-3 and TRBJ2-7, with 9 positions matching TRBD1. The ends lost 1 base at V and 3 bases at J; junction bases unmatched: 10. Germline CDR1 reads ENHRY; CDR2 reads SYGVKD. This CDR3 has 17 residues. The CDR3, as DNA: TGTGCCATCAGTGAGTGGGGTGCGGGACAGGGTTACTACGAGCAGTACTTC. Translating it yields CAISEWGAGQGYYEQYF.

This sequence joins TRBV5-6 and TRBJ2-1; 7 bases line up with TRBD2. Germline V gives CDR1 SGHDT, CDR2 YYEEEE. The CDR3 totals 15 residues. Trimming at V came to 4 bases and at J to 8 bases, leaving 12 bases not matched to a gene. CDR3 sequence (DNA): TGTGCCAGCAGCCCCCTCAAAGGGAGGGCCCATGAGCAGTTCTTC. Amino acids: CASSPLKGRAHEQFF.

V and J are TRBV28 and TRBJ1-5, with no clear D. The CDR3 has 15 amino acids. The V and J ends lost 2 bases and 1 base respectively, with 9 bases between them. Germline CDR1 and CDR2: MDHEN and SYDVKM. The CDR3 here is CASSLGRVSNQPQHF. In DNA form, the CDR3 reads TGTGCCAGCAGTTTAGGGAGGGTAAGCAATCAGCCCCAGCATTTT.

The chain recombines TRBV6-1 with TRBJ2-3; 9 positions agree with TRBD2. Germline CDR1 MNHNS, CDR2 SASEGT. The CDR3 sequence is 16 residues long. Germline trimming cut 4 bases from V and 0 bases from J; bases unmatched to any gene: 5. CDR3: CASSALAGFSTDTQYF. For the CDR3, the DNA is TGTGCCAGCAGTGCCCTAGCGGGGTTTAGCACAGATACGCAGTATTTT.

V gene TRBV28 combines with J gene TRBJ2-2; 8 bases align to TRBD2. CDR3 length: 12 amino acids. The V and J ends lost 6 bases and 9 bases, in that order; junction bases with no gene match: 3. Germline CDR1 and CDR2: MDHEN and SYDVKM. CDR3 coding DNA: TGTGCCAGCAGCGGGAGGGCACGGGAGCTGTTTTTT. Its translation: CASSGRARELFF.

This rearrangement joins TRBV5-6 to TRBJ2-1; no clear D. The germline V gene has CDR1 SGHDT and CDR2 YYEEEE. V gave up 4 bases and J gave up 4 bases, with 12 bases separating them. The CDR3 has 14 amino acids. This CDR3 is CASSLLNVYNEQFF. CDR3 DNA sequence: TGTGCCAGCAGCCTATTAAACGTGTACAATGAGCAGTTCTTC.

The rearrangement joins TRBV28 to TRBJ2-3; 11 nucleotides agree with TRBD2. This CDR3 spans 16 amino acids. Germline assignment: CDR1 MDHEN and CDR2 SYDVKM. Unmatched junction bases numbered 4, after V lost 5 bases and J lost 0 bases. In nucleotides, the CDR3 is TGTGCCAGCAGTACTAGCGGGGGCTCTAGCACAGATACGCAGTATTTT. It translates to CASSTSGGSSTDTQYF.